These 27 T cell receptor beta chains were all obtained from the same sample, sequenced in a study of shared clonotypes between healthy human individuals. Sequencing was performed with immunoSEQ multiplex PCR; in TCRdb, only in-frame clones are kept and a portion is missing. The repertoire holds roughly 2 million clones, roughly 95% seen once, with less than 0.15% in the top ten. Sequencing input: naive CD4+ T cells sorted from blood. Subset given: CD45RA+ positively selected. These receptors were collected from a man aged 18 to 30 in good health.

V and J are TRBV7-8 and TRBJ1-3; possibly TRBD1 for D (5 bases). The CDR3 is 14 residues long. V was cut by 2 bases and J by 2 bases, with 7 bases left in between. Per germline, CDR1 SGHVS and CDR2 FQNEAQ. CDR3 bases: TGTGCCAGCAGCTTATGGGGACCTGGAAACACCATATATTTT. As protein: CASSLWGPGNTIYF.

The J gene is TRBJ1-2, the V gene TRBV15, with 8 bases fitting TRBD1. This CDR3 spans 14 amino acids. Germline-derived CDR1 and CDR2 are LNHNV and YYDKDF (reference sequence). Trimming cost V 3 bases and J 8 bases; bases outside gene matches: 8. CDR3 coding DNA: TGTGCCACCAGCAGGGACAGGGAGCGTAGAGGCTACACCTTC. It specifies CATSRDRERRGYTF.

The V and J genes are TRBV18 and TRBJ1-1, with no clear D. V was cut by 4 bases and J by 2 bases, with 5 bases left in between. This CDR3 region has 12 residues. CDR1 and CDR2 from the germline V gene are KGHSH and LQKENI. The CDR3 coding sequence is TGTGCCAGCTCACAAATTAACACTGAAGCTTTCTTT. Translating gives CASSQINTEAFF.

CDR3 in amino acids: CAISDQPESYEQYF. The CDR3 nucleotides are TGTGCCATCAGTGATCAGCCCGAATCCTACGAGCAGTACTTC. V usage is TRBV10-3 and J usage is TRBJ2-7; unclear D gene. Germline V CDR1 and CDR2: ENHRY, SYGVKD. V was trimmed by 3 bases and J by 1 base, leaving 10 bases between them. CDR3 length: 14 amino acids.

J is TRBJ2-5 and V is TRBV11-3; tentatively, D is TRBD1 (5 bases). The CDR3 totals 14 residues. The germline V gene encodes CDR1 SGHNT and CDR2 YENEEA. Trimming took off 5 bases at V and 4 bases at J, with 14 bases between the two ends. CDR3 in amino acids: CASSRQGVSETQYF. CDR3 DNA: TGTGCCAGCAGCCGGCAAGGGGTCTCAGAGACCCAGTACTTC.

This chain connects TRBV4-3 to TRBJ1-1; TRBD1 matches at 7 bases. CDR1 and CDR2 (germline): LGHNA, YSLEER. The J segment lost 3 bases and the V segment lost 2 bases, leaving 3 bases of the junction unmatched. The CDR3 sequence is 14 residues long. As DNA, the CDR3 is TGCGCCAGCAGCCAATATACAGGGGACACTGAAGCTTTCTTT. This gives the protein CASSQYTGDTEAFF.

The rearrangement joins TRBV4-2 to TRBJ2-3; D call uncertain. CDR1 and CDR2 from the germline V gene are LGHNA and YNFKEQ. The CDR3 is 12 amino acids. V lost 1 base, J lost 4 bases, and 3 bases lay in between. Here the CDR3 reads CASSQGPDTQYF. CDR3 nucleotide sequence: TGTGCCAGCAGCCAAGGGCCAGATACGCAGTATTTT.

The V and J genes are TRBV5-6 and TRBJ2-3; D might be TRBD1 (6 bases). CDR3 size: 15 residues. Germline V gene sequence: CDR1 SGHDT, CDR2 YYEEEE. V was shortened by 1 base and J by 4 bases, with 13 bases between the two germline ends. The CDR3 DNA sequence: TGTGCCAGCAGCTTGCAACCAGGGGAGCCAGATACGCAGTATTTT. Residues: CASSLQPGEPDTQYF.

Comment on this clone: The identical CDR3 is also encoded by other nucleotide sequences in the sample. The CDR3 region has the DNA TGTGCCAGCAGTGGAACATCCTACGAGCAGTACTTC. Translating it yields CASSGTSYEQYF. V and J are TRBV6-5 and TRBJ2-7, with unresolved D. Germline V gives CDR1 MNHEY, CDR2 SVGAGI. The V end was cut by 5 bases, the J end by 1 base, with 6 bases between. The CDR3 consists of 12 residues.

V usage is TRBV15 and J usage is TRBJ1-6, with D hard to call. CDR1 and CDR2 (germline): LNHNV, YYDKDF (reference sequence). This CDR3 spans 15 amino acids. Deletions cut 0 bases from V and 6 bases from J, with 9 bases between. The CDR3, as DNA: TGTGCCACCAGCAGAGATGTAGCCGGTAATTCACCCCTCCACTTT. Amino acids: CATSRDVAGNSPLHF.

The rearrangement joins TRBV6-6 to TRBJ2-5; D not resolved. Germline V CDR1 and CDR2: MNHNY, SVGAGI (reference sequence). The CDR3 has 14 residues. V was pared by 0 bases and J by 2 bases, with 7 bases between. CDR3 sequence (DNA): TGTGCCAGCAGTTACTCGTCCTCGCAAGAGACCCAGTACTTC. This gives the protein CASSYSSSQETQYF.

This rearrangement joins TRBV5-1 to TRBJ2-1, with D perhaps TRBD1 or TRBD2 (5 bases each). Germline values: CDR1 SGHRS, CDR2 YFSETQ. V lost 3 bases and J 12 bases, leaving 22 bases between the germline ends. This CDR3 is 15 amino acids long. The CDR3 loop is CASSSFWGSLDRQFF. The DNA of the CDR3 is TGCGCCAGCAGCTCCTTTTGGGGGTCTCTGGATCGGCAGTTCTTC. Variable domain in full (rest from reference TRBV5-1 and TRBJ2-1): KAGVTQTPRYLIKTRGQQVTLSCSPISGHRSVSWYQQTPGQGLQFLFEYFSETQRNKGNFPGRFSGRQFSNSRSEMNVSTLELGDSALYLCASSSFWGSLDRQFFGPGTRLTVL.

This chain joins TRBV11-2 and TRBJ2-2; no reliable D call. Germline V lookup: CDR1 SGHAT, CDR2 FQNNGV. Trimming removed 5 bases at V and 6 bases at J, with 13 bases between. The CDR3 is 14 residues long. DNA for the CDR3: TGTGCCAGCAGCAGTGCATTGATTTCCGGGGAGCTGTTTTTT. Translated, it gives CASSSALISGELFF.

This clone occurred once. This chain connects TRBV5-1 to TRBJ1-1, with a tentative D call TRBD1 (5 bases). The CDR3 extends over 18 amino acids. CDR1 and CDR2 from the germline V gene are SGHRS and YFSETQ. V was shortened by 4 bases and J by 0 bases, with 22 bases between the two germline ends. CDR3 DNA: TGCGCCAGCAGCCCCAACCCCCAGGGATGGAGTATGAACACTGAAGCTTTCTTT. Its translation: CASSPNPQGWSMNTEAFF.

The chain combines TRBV29-1 with TRBJ1-2; maybe TRBD1 (5 bases). Germline loops: CDR1 SQVTM, CDR2 ANQGSEA. This CDR3 spans 17 amino acids. V was trimmed by 0 bases and J by 3 bases, leaving 20 bases between them. The CDR3 is CSVEDYSPGLLHYGYTF. The CDR3 bases are TGCAGCGTTGAAGACTATTCGCCGGGACTTCTTCACTATGGCTACACCTTC.

The chain combines TRBV14 with TRBJ2-7, with D tentatively TRBD1 (5 bases). The CDR3 has 15 amino acids. V was pared by 5 bases and J by 3 bases, with 17 bases between. The germline gives CDR1 SGHDN, CDR2 FVKESK. The CDR3 is CASSSTPGYGYEQYF. CDR3 sequence (DNA): TGTGCCAGCAGCTCAACCCCAGGGTATGGCTACGAGCAGTACTTC.

V usage is TRBV11-1 and J usage is TRBJ1-3, with TRBD1 as a possible D gene (5 bases). Looked up from germline, CDR1 is SGHAT and CDR2 is FQDESV (reference sequence). Trimming removed 1 base at V and 0 bases at J, with 13 bases between. The CDR3 sequence is 17 residues long. The CDR3 spells CASSLVVGGASGNTIYF. CDR3 in DNA: TGTGCCAGCAGCTTAGTGGTTGGCGGGGCCTCTGGAAACACCATATATTTT.

The CDR3 region is CASKIARTLNSPLHF. The CDR3, as DNA: TGTGCCAGCAAGATAGCGAGGACTTTGAATTCACCCCTCCACTTT. The chain is built from TRBV7-2 and TRBJ1-6; no firm D call. Per the germline V gene, CDR1 is SGHTA and CDR2 is FQGNSA. With 7 bases removed from V and 7 bases from J, the gap between germline ends came to 17 bases. The CDR3 sequence is 15 residues long.

This sequence joins TRBV4-3 and TRBJ1-4, with D uncertain. Germline CDR1 is LGHNA and CDR2 is YSLEER. This CDR3 is built from 13 residues. Trimming took 4 bases from V and 5 from J, leaving 8 bases between them. CDR3 bases: TGCGCCAGCAGCCGATTCTGGAATGAAAAACTGTTTTTT. Its protein product is CASSRFWNEKLFF.

The chain is built from TRBV30 and TRBJ1-1; TRBD1 might be the D (6 bases). CDR3 length: 12 residues. The V gene's germline CDR1 is GTSNPN and CDR2 SVGIG (reference sequence). The V end lost 3 bases, the J end lost 5 bases, and 10 bases lay between the germline ends. CDR3 amino acids: CAWRQGGTEAFF. CDR3 DNA sequence: TGTGCCTGGAGACAGGGCGGGACTGAAGCTTTCTTT.

V and J are TRBV11-2 and TRBJ2-2, with 9 positions matching TRBD1. The CDR3 runs 15 residues. Germline V gene data show CDR1 as SGHAT and CDR2 as FQNNGV. V gave up 1 base and J gave up 16 bases; unmatched junction bases: 13. CDR3 DNA: TGTGCCAGCAGCTTAGGGATTCCCGGGACAGGGCATCCGTTTTTT. Its protein product is CASSLGIPGTGHPFF. Supplemented by reference TRBV11-2 and TRBJ2-2, the full variable domain reads EAGVAQSPRYKIIEKRQSVAFWCNPISGHATLYWYQQILGQGPKLLIQFQNNGVVDDSQLPKDRFSAERLKGVDSTLKIQPAKLEDSAVYLCASSLGIPGTGHPFFGEGSRLTVL.

V is TRBV30 and J is TRBJ2-2; TRBD2 might be the D (6 bases). Trimming shortened V by 0 bases and J by 0 bases, and 17 bases separated the two germline ends. Looked up from germline, CDR1 is GTSNPN and CDR2 is SVGIG (reference sequence). This CDR3 is 18 amino acids long. CDR3 loop: CAWSVRISGPPNTGELFF. DNA of the CDR3: TGTGCCTGGAGTGTCAGGATTAGCGGACCCCCGAACACCGGGGAGCTGTTTTTT. Full variable domain (remainder filled in from reference TRBV30 and TRBJ2-2): SQTIHQWPATLVQPVGSPLSLECTVEGTSNPNLYWYRQAAGRGLQLLFYSVGIGQISSEVPQNLSASRPQDRQFILSSKKLLLSDSGFYLCAWSVRISGPPNTGELFFGEGSRLTVL.

CDR3 loop: CASCRIVPSPGNTIYF. The CDR3 DNA sequence: TGTGCCAGCTGTAGAATTGTGCCTTCACCTGGAAACACCATATATTTT. The rearrangement joins TRBV27 to TRBJ1-3; D unresolved. The CDR3 is 16 residues long. V was shortened by 8 bases and J by 2 bases, with 19 bases between the two germline ends. Germline V gives CDR1 MNHEY, CDR2 SMNVEV (reference sequence).

The chain combines TRBV4-3 with TRBJ2-5, with D perhaps matching TRBD2 (6 bases). The V gene's germline CDR1 is LGHNA and CDR2 YSLEER. The CDR3 contains 15 residues. V lost 4 bases and J lost 5, with 17 bases in between. The CDR3 sequence is CASSPAVLGGETQYF. For the CDR3, the DNA is TGCGCCAGCAGCCCGGCGGTTCTAGGAGGGGAGACCCAGTACTTC.

The chain recombines TRBV5-1 with TRBJ2-3; maybe TRBD2 (6 bases). Germline CDR1 and CDR2: SGHRS and YFSETQ. CDR3 size: 14 residues. V lost 0 bases, J lost 6 bases, and 11 bases lay in between. CDR3 amino acids: CASSLGTTVDTQYF. The DNA for the CDR3 is TGCGCCAGCAGCTTGGGGACTACCGTCGATACGCAGTATTTT.

This chain uses TRBV6-1 with TRBJ2-2, with D unresolved. CDR3 length: 12 residues. Trimming pared 9 bases from V and 5 bases from J, leaving 10 bases between. From germline, CDR1 is MNHNS and CDR2 SASEGT. The CDR3 reads CASRLETGELFF. CDR3 coding DNA: TGTGCCAGTCGGTTGGAGACCGGGGAGCTGTTTTTT.

In this sample, this clone turned up once. The J gene is TRBJ2-2, the V gene TRBV7-2; D gene uncertain. The CDR3 has 16 residues. V lost 3 bases to trimming and J lost 1 base, with 12 bases between them. The germline V gene has CDR1 SGHTA and CDR2 FQGNSA. This CDR3 reads CASSLREAVNTGELFF. CDR3 sequence (DNA): TGTGCCAGCAGCTTGCGTGAGGCCGTGAACACCGGGGAGCTGTTTTTT. The whole variable domain, remainder taken from reference TRBV7-2 and TRBJ2-2, is GAGVSQSPSNKVTEKGKDVELRCDPISGHTALYWYRQSLGQGLEFLIYFQGNSAPDKSGLPSDRFSAERTGGSVSTLTIQRTQQEDSAVYLCASSLREAVNTGELFFGEGSRLTVL.